The source of this T cell receptor beta chain is a study of technical replicates of blood from a few donors. In this sample, this clone turned up a few times. This table comes from immunoSEQ multiplex PCR, and its TCRdb copy is limited to in-frame clones, with some not included. The sample yields tens of thousands of clones, roughly 90% seen once. This TCR came from a human donor in good health. Some clones in this sample may be carry-over from other donors' samples. Material: PBMCs.

The CDR3 DNA reads as TGCGCCAGCAGCCAAGATTGGCGGCTAGCTAATTTGGGTGAAGAGACCCAGTACTTC. Encoded protein: CASSQDWRLANLGEETQYF. This chain links TRBV4-3 with TRBJ2-5; tentative D call: TRBD2 (5 bases). The V and J ends lost 0 bases and 3 bases respectively, with 23 bases between them. The CDR3 loop spans 19 amino acids. Germline V gene lookup returns CDR1 LGHNA and CDR2 YSLEER.